This T cell receptor (beta chain) was observed in a study of tumor-infiltrating lymphocytes in primary liver carcinoma. The V and J ends lost 8 bases and 7 bases respectively, with 21 bases between them. This CDR3 contains 14 residues. Germline V gene lookup returns CDR1 MNHEY and CDR2 SVGAGI. Unsorted whole blood supplied the RNA, and germline DNA was extracted too. Synthesis of TCR beta cDNA was carried out from approximately 470 ng total RNA with a constant-region primer. Researchers made the TCR beta libraries by running three nested multiplex PCR rounds with slightly modified ARM-PCR. TRBV1-TRBV30 forward primers paired with a C-beta reverse primer were used in the first two PCR rounds, which ran roughly 10 cycles each. Using its own MiXCR run on the multiplex PCR reads, TCRdb lists one record per CDR3 protein. The table has over 250,000 distinct CDR3 sequences, 45% to 70% seen once; the top ten hold more than 15%.

The chain recombines TRBV6-5 with TRBJ2-7; D may be TRBD2 (5 bases). Material for sequencing was peripheral blood. The receptor's source is a woman aged 25 to 45 with primary liver carcinoma and hepatitis B virus infection. The CDR3 nucleotides are TGTGCCAGCTTCTTCGGGGATCGGATAGGGGAGCAGTACTTC. It translates to CASFFGDRIGEQYF.